The T cell receptor beta chain described here comes from a study of Graves' ophthalmopathy and Graves' hyperthyroidism. Study details: Peripheral blood was obtained at first diagnosis, ahead of any treatment. Regarding the study as a whole: Clonotypes were expanded in thyroid at above 0.001 frequency, and most also appeared in blood. A model built from 13 signatures distinguished ophthalmopathy from stable hyperthyroidism with 87.88% sensitivity and about 80% specificity.

Other autoimmune diseases, uncontrolled infections, pregnancy or lactation ruled patients out of participation. The CDR3 has 14 residues. Germline CDR1 and CDR2: DFQATT and SNEGSKA (reference sequence). V lost 2 bases and J lost 6; bases outside the gene matches: 8. In its sample, this clonotype was seen many times. Its antigen is not known. RNA served as the template for amplifying TCR beta CDR3 regions. First-round RT-PCR relied on HTBI primers, and a second-round multiplex PCR came next. From the multiplex PCR reads, TCRdb called clonotypes with MiXCR, one entry per CDR3 protein. The top ten hold more than 5.5% of the sample, which has just over 600,000 distinct CDR3 sequences, over 20% seen once.

This sequence joins TRBV20-1 and TRBJ1-2, with 8 bases matching TRBD1. Sequencing used peripheral blood. The sequence derives from a woman younger than 30 with stable Graves' hyperthyroidism. Some clones in this sample may be carry-over from other donors' samples. The CDR3 loop is CSARPIRQGNGYTF. The CDR3 DNA follows: TGCAGTGCTAGACCCATTCGACAGGGGAATGGCTACACCTTC.